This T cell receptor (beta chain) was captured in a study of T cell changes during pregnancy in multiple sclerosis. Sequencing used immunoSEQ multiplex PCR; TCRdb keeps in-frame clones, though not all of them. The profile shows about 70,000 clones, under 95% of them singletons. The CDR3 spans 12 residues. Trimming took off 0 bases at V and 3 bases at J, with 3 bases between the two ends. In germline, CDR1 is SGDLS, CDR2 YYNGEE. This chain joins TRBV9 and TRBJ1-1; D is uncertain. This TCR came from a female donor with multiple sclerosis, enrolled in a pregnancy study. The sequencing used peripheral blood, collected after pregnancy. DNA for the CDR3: TGTGCCAGCAGCGTAGGAGACACTGAAGCTTTCTTT. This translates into CASSVGDTEAFF.